These 4 T cell receptor beta chains share one sample of origin, sequenced in a study of T cell responses to AZD1222 COVID-19 vaccine. Some clones are missing from TCRdb's copy, which holds only in-frame ones; the method was immunoSEQ multiplex PCR. This table holds around 99,000 clones, 90% to 95% found once. The specimen was peripheral blood, collected on day 0 of AZD1222 vaccination. These receptor sequences come from an adult in good health.

This clone appeared once. This chain connects TRBV19 to TRBJ1-2, with D maybe TRBD1 (6 bases). This CDR3 has 10 amino acids. V gave up 9 bases and J gave up 10 bases, with 12 bases separating them. The germline V gene has CDR1 LNHDA and CDR2 SQIVND (reference sequence). CDR3 nucleotide sequence: TGTGCCAGCCGGTCGGGGGCCTACACCTTC. Amino acid sequence: CASRSGAYTF. The full variable domain, completed using reference TRBV19 and TRBJ1-2, is DGGITQSPKYLFRKEGQNVTLSCEQNLNHDAMYWYRQDPGQGLRLIYYSQIVNDFQKGDIAEGYSVSREKKESFPLTVTSAQKNPTAFYLCASRSGAYTFGSGTRLTVV.

This chain links TRBV3-1 (or the pseudogene TRBV3-2) with TRBJ2-7; tentative D call: TRBD1 (5 bases). This CDR3 is built from 16 residues. Trimming left V 0 bases short and J 2 bases short, with 14 bases between. Germline lookup yields CDR1 LGHDT and CDR2 YNNKEL (reference sequence). The CDR3 protein is CASSQDWSGLPYEQYF. In DNA form, the CDR3 reads TGTGCCAGCAGCCAAGATTGGTCAGGGTTGCCCTACGAGCAGTACTTC.

The chain employs TRBV5-1 and TRBJ1-2, with a tentative D call TRBD1 (5 bases). Germline lookup yields CDR1 SGHRS and CDR2 YFSETQ. Trimming cost V 5 bases and J 0 bases, with 17 bases left between them. The CDR3 covers 16 residues. CDR3 DNA sequence: TGCGCCAGCAGGGACCAACGGGGGGGATCTAACTATGGCTACACCTTC. Translation: CASRDQRGGSNYGYTF.

The J gene is TRBJ2-1, the V gene TRBV6-5, with no clear D. CDR1 and CDR2 (germline): MNHEY, SVGAGI. V was trimmed by 5 bases and J by 5 bases, leaving 10 bases between them. The CDR3 length is 13 residues. DNA for the CDR3: TGTGCCAGCAGTCAAACTGGGAACAATGAGCAGTTCTTC. Encoded protein: CASSQTGNNEQFF.